This entry is about one TCR beta chain. Its specificity is not known. Clones were read by immunoSEQ multiplex PCR, and TCRdb kept only the in-frame ones, dropping some. Among under 250,000 clones listed, around 90% were seen once. These data come from a study of Ad26.COV2.S vaccination and SARS-CoV-2 variants. At the level of the study: By the intramuscular route, Ad26.COV2.S was given once, or twice 56 days apart.

The ends were cut back, 8 bases at V and 12 bases at J, with 20 bases in the middle. There are 13 residues in the CDR3. Germline-derived CDR1 and CDR2 are SNHLY and FYNNEI. General observations from the study: It was reported that spike-specific CD8+ and CD4+ T cell responses were substantially broad after vaccination. Similar non-spike TCR breadth was observed in recipients of vaccine and of placebo.

Treatment specified: around 19 received Ad26.COV2.S at low or high dose, single or two shots; roughly five received placebo; per-sample allocation not given. At day 63 after the first vaccine or placebo injection, samples were drawn. An Ad26 vector was used to express Wuhan-strain SARS-CoV-2 spike as the vaccine. This clonotype originated in a person aged 18-65 years who received the Ad26.COV2.S COVID-19 vaccine or a placebo. The source was peripheral blood, collected in a trial of Ad26.COV2.S vaccine versus placebo. The chain couples TRBV2 to TRBJ2-1; a weak D match, TRBD2 (6 bases). DNA of the CDR3: TGTGCCAGCTCCTTCGGAGGGGTTGAGGGGCAGTTCTTC. It yields the protein CASSFGGVEGQFF.